This T cell receptor beta chain was profiled in a study of siplizumab effects on memory and regulatory T cells. Study-level points and caveats: Memory T cells appeared less diverse than naive cells, which seemed to contribute substantially to alloresponse.

The CDR3 spans 16 residues. V was cut by 1 base and J by 0 bases, with 11 bases left in between. Germline values: CDR1 LGHNA, CDR2 YNFKEQ. On this clone: No antigen is known for it.

TCRdb keeps only in-frame clones here, not all; method: immunoSEQ multiplex PCR. The sample holds approximately 94,000 clones; 93% are singletons and the top ten take 6.5%. This clonotype originated in a human donor in good health. Sequenced input: CD8+ T cells sorted from blood. This sequence joins TRBV4-2 and TRBJ2-3; D is unclear. The CDR3 spells CASSQVGVTSTDTQYF. The CDR3 DNA reads as TGTGCCAGCAGCCAAGTTGGGGTTACTAGCACAGATACGCAGTATTTT.